The subject of this entry is one TCR beta chain. Its specificity is unknown. The data were taken from a study of vaccination effects on CD4 cells after COVID-19. Study information: Post-vaccine sampling occurred a median 72 days after the second dose. Findings and caveats of the study: The study got few convalescent patients and did not collect any early post-infection timepoints. Pronounced clonal contraction occurred in clones induced by infection and by vaccine late after vaccination.

ViraFEST expansion of antigen-specific CD4+ T cells with viral peptide pools preceded sequencing. After more than 8 days in culture, the CD4+ T cells were isolated. Each participant was given two doses of one vaccine (BNT162b2 or mRNA-1273). The authors replaced half the medium with IL-2 medium on days 3 and 7. Germline V lookup: CDR1 LNHDA, CDR2 SQIVND (reference sequence). This CDR3 has 15 amino acids. Trimming took 2 bases from V and 0 from J, leaving 9 bases between them. Method: immunoSEQ multiplex PCR; TCRdb's copy keeps in-frame clones and lacks some. The sample holds 65,000 to 95,000 clones; roughly 73% are singletons and the top ten take around 1%.

Sequenced here: CD4+ T cells from PBMCs cultured with HCoV-OC43 spike peptides, sampled after COVID-19 vaccination. Stated subset: HCoV-OC43 spike overlapping peptide pool stimulation. The TCR sequence derives from a human donor who received a COVID-19 vaccine. V usage is TRBV19 and J usage is TRBJ2-3; D is ambiguous. CDR3 protein: CASSISSKSTDTQYF. CDR3 nucleotide sequence: TGTGCCAGTAGTATATCGTCAAAGAGCACAGATACGCAGTATTTT.